This TCR beta chain was retrieved from a study of T cell clusters in autoimmune cytopenias. General study findings and limits: Active autoimmune hepatitis patients had almost three-fold fewer exclusive TRB clusters than healthy donors. A dominant lymphoma-associated repertoire apparently masked the cluster-lack signature in secondary cytopenia versus chronic lymphocytic leukemia.

TRB amplification used approximately 250 ng of peripheral blood genomic DNA. Germline lookup yields CDR1 DFQATT and CDR2 SNEGSKA (reference sequence). The CDR3 is 14 amino acids. One tube held mixed TRB-A and TRB-B primer pools for touch-down PCR. TCRdb reprocessed the multiplex PCR reads; each CDR3 protein has one entry and no DNA is given. In total, the table holds thousands of distinct CDR3 sequences. As concerns this clonotype: Its antigen is unidentified.

These same records also appear under a second study, on T cell repertoires in aging, cancer and after chemotherapy. As that study records: Chronic lymphocytic leukemia patients on fludarabine- or bendamustine-based regimens gave paired samples before and after chemotherapy. Healthy donors lost TCR diversity with age mainly through richness, cancer patients through richness and evenness.

The V call is TRBV20-1, the J call TRBJ1-2. The TCR was taken from a human donor with an autoimmune cytopenia or autoimmune hepatitis (not recorded which). Sequencing was done on a sample of peripheral blood. CDR3 sequence reads: CSARGDNFNYGYTF.